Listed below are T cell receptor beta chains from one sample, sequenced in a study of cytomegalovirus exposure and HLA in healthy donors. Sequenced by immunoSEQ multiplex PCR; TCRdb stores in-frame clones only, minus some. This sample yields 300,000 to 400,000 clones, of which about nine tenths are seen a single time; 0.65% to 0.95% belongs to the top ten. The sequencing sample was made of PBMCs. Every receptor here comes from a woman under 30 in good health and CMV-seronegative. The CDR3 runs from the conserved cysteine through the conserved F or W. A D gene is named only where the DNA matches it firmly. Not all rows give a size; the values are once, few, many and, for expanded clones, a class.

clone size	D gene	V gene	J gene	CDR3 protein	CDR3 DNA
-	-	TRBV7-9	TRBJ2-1	CASSPRVSMAYNEQFF	TGTGCCAGCAGCCCCAGGGTTTCGATGGCCTACAATGAGCAGTTCTTC
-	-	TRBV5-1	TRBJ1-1	CASSSYSGTEAFF	TGCGCCAGCAGCTCTTACAGCGGCACTGAAGCTTTCTTT
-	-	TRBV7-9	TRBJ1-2	CASSQSLNFLF	TGTGCCAGCAGCCAATCCTTAAACTTCTTGTTC
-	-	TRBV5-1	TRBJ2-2	CASSFSTGELFF	TGCGCCAGCAGCTTCTCCACCGGGGAGCTGTTTTTT
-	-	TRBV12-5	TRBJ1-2	CASGLVCSERQAKPPRCCGYTF	TGTGCTAGTGGTTTGGTATGTTCGGAGAGACAGGCCAAACCCCCACGTTGCTGTGGCTACACCTTC
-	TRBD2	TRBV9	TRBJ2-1	CASSVAGTNYNEQFF	TGTGCCAGCAGCGTAGCCGGGACTAATTACAATGAGCAGTTCTTC
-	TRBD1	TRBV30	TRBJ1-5	CAWDRGPFSNQPQHF	TGTGCCTGGGACAGGGGGCCCTTTAGCAATCAGCCCCAGCATTTT
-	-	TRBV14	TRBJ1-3	CASSVPGTEGNTIYF	TGTGCCAGCAGCGTACCCGGGACTGAGGGAAACACCATATATTTT
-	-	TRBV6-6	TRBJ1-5	CASSYSRSAQPQHF	TGTGCCAGCAGTTACTCGAGGTCTGCTCAGCCCCAGCATTTT
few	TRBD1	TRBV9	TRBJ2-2	CASSAGGISGELFF	TGTGCCAGCAGCGCAGGGGGCATCTCCGGGGAGCTGTTTTTT
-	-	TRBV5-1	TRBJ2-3	CASSPETGTGHF	TGCGCCAGCAGCCCGGAGACAGGGACTGGGCATTTT
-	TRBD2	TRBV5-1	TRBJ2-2	CASSYGGGNTGELFF	TGCGCCAGCAGCTACGGCGGGGGAAACACCGGGGAGCTGTTTTTT
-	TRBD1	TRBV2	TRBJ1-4	CASSEAGSGGEKLFF	TGTGCCAGCAGTGAAGCTGGTTCAGGGGGGGAAAAACTGTTTTTT
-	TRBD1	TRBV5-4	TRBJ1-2	CASSAQDRADYGYTF	TGTGCCAGCAGCGCCCAGGACAGGGCGGACTATGGCTACACCTTC
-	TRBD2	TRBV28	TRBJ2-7	CASRIREGEQYF	TGTGCCAGCAGAATAAGGGAGGGCGAGCAGTACTTC
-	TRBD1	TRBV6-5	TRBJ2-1	CASRPDRGSYNEQFF	TGTGCCAGCAGACCTGACAGGGGATCCTACAATGAGCAGTTCTTC
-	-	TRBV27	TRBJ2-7	CASSLRQVSYEQYF	TGTGCCAGCAGTCTCAGACAGGTGTCCTACGAGCAGTACTTC
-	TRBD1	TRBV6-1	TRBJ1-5	CASSGPGQFPF	TGTGCCAGCAGTGGGCCGGGACAGTTCCCCTTT
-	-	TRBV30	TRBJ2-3	CAWSGGLADNTDTQYF	TGTGCCTGGAGTGGGGGGCTAGCGGACAACACAGATACGCAGTATTTT
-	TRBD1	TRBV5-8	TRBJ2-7	CASSGIWTGGYEQYF	TGTGCCAGCAGTGGCATATGGACAGGGGGCTACGAGCAGTACTTC
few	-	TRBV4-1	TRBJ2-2	CASSQTGPRTGELFF	TGCGCCAGCAGCCAAACAGGCCCGAGGACCGGGGAGCTGTTTTTT
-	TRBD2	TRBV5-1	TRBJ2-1	CASGPGLVTYNEQFF	TGCGCCAGCGGACCGGGACTAGTGACCTACAATGAGCAGTTCTTC
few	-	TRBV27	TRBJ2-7	CASSYRQRYEQYF	TGTGCCAGCAGTTATAGACAGCGCTACGAGCAGTACTTC
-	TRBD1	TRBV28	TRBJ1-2	CASKLHPGTGDYGYTF	TGTGCCAGCAAACTTCATCCCGGGACAGGGGACTATGGCTACACCTTC
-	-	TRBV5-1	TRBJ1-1	CASSPGVNTEAFF	TGCGCCAGCAGCCCGGGGGTAAACACTGAAGCTTTCTTT
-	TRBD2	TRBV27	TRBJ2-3	CASSPRGGRSTDTQYF	TGTGCCAGCAGTCCCCGGGGGGGAAGATCCACAGATACGCAGTATTTT
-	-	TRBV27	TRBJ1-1	CASSWGVSTEAFF	TGTGCCAGCAGTTGGGGGGTCAGCACTGAAGCTTTCTTT
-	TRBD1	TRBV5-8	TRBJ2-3	CASSFQGQDTQYF	TGTGCCAGCAGCTTTCAGGGACAGGATACGCAGTATTTT
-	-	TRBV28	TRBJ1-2	CASANWGLEDGYTF	TGTGCCAGCGCGAACTGGGGGCTGGAGGATGGCTACACCTTC
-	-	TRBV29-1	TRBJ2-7	CSAQQGGSYEQYF	TGCAGCGCCCAACAGGGAGGGAGCTACGAGCAGTACTTC
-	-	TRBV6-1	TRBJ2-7	CATGQRNSYEQYF	TGTGCCACCGGACAGAGGAACTCCTACGAGCAGTACTTC
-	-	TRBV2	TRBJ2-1	CASSMDTGRFEQFF	TGTGCCAGCAGCATGGACACAGGCCGGTTTGAGCAGTTCTTC
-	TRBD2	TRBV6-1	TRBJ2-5	CASSETSGGLEETQYF	TGTGCCAGCAGTGAGACTAGCGGGGGGTTGGAAGAGACCCAGTACTTC
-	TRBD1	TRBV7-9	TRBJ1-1	CASSLEGQGAEAFF	TGTGCCAGCAGCTTAGAAGGGCAGGGGGCTGAAGCTTTCTTT
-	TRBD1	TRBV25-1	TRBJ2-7	CASSDTGEYEQYF	TGTGCCAGCAGTGATACAGGGGAGTACGAGCAGTACTTC
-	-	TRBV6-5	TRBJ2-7	CASSFFQHRYSYEQYF	TGTGCCAGCAGTTTTTTCCAACACCGTTACTCCTACGAGCAGTACTTC
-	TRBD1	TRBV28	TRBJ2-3	CASSYPRTGGFGQTDTQYF	TGTGCCAGCAGTTACCCGCGGACAGGGGGCTTTGGTCAAACAGATACGCAGTATTTT
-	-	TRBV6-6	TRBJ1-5	CASRQYSNQPQHF	TGTGCCAGCAGACAGTATAGCAATCAGCCCCAGCATTTT
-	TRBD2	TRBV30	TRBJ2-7	CAWARRLAGNSYEQYF	TGTGCCTGGGCGAGGAGACTAGCGGGTAACTCCTACGAGCAGTACTTC
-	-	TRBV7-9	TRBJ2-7	CASSLRGFLSYEQYF	TGTGCCAGCAGCTTAAGGGGTTTCCTCTCCTACGAGCAGTACTTC
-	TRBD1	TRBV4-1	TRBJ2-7	CASSYPGQSSYEQYF	TGCGCCAGCAGCTATCCGGGACAGAGCTCCTACGAGCAGTACTTC
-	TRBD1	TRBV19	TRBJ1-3	CASSTLGTGGNTIYF	TGTGCCAGTAGTACCCTCGGGACAGGCGGAAACACCATATATTTT
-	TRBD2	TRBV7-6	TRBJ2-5	CASSPSGTSGGWMNF	TGTGCCAGCAGCCCCTCCGGGACTAGCGGGGGGTGGATGAACTTC
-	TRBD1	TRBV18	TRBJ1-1	CASSLQGREAFF	TGTGCCAGCTCACTACAGGGGCGTGAAGCTTTCTTT
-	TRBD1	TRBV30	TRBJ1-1	CAWSRKGARTEAFF	TGTGCCTGGAGTAGGAAGGGGGCGCGCACTGAAGCTTTCTTT
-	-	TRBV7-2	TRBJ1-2	CASSLAQGLGYGYTF	TGTGCCAGCAGCTTAGCGCAGGGGCTGGGCTATGGCTACACCTTC
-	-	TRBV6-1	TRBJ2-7	CASSEPTGTTYEQYF	TGTGCCAGCAGTGAGCCGACAGGAACTACCTACGAGCAGTACTTC
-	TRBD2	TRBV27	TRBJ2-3	CASSFLAGVTDTQYF	TGTGCCAGCAGTTTTTTAGCGGGAGTGACAGATACGCAGTATTTT
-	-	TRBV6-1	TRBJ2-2	CARLDPGVGELFF	TGTGCCAGACTAGACCCTGGGGTGGGGGAGCTGTTTTTT
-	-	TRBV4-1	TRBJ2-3	CASSQDEAGTDTQYF	TGCGCCAGCAGCCAAGATGAGGCGGGAACAGATACGCAGTATTTT
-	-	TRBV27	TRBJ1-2	CASSPEGERGYTF	TGTGCCAGCAGTCCTGAGGGGGAGAGAGGCTACACCTTC
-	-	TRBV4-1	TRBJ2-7	CASSQEGVIVREQYF	TGCGCCAGCAGCCAAGAAGGGGTGATCGTGCGCGAGCAGTACTTC
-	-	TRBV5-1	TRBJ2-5	CASSLGGLQETQYF	TGCGCCAGCAGCTTGGGTGGGCTCCAAGAGACCCAGTACTTC
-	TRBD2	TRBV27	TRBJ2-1	CASSFSRTSGNEQFF	TGTGCCAGCAGTTTTTCCCGGACTAGCGGGAATGAGCAGTTCTTC
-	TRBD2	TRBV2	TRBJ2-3	CATQAGTSGVTDTQYF	TGTGCCACCCAAGCGGGAACTAGCGGAGTCACAGATACGCAGTATTTT
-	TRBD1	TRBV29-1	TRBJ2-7	CSVGTGFSYEQYF	TGCAGCGTGGGGACAGGGTTCTCCTACGAGCAGTACTTC
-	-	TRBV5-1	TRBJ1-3	CASSLAVQGGNTIYF	TGCGCCAGCAGCTTGGCCGTACAGGGTGGAAACACCATATATTTT
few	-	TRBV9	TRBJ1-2	CASSSHPGGNYGYTF	TGTGCCAGCAGCTCCCACCCCGGGGGGAACTATGGCTACACCTTC
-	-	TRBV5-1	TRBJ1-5	CASSLEGMGQPQHF	TGCGCCAGCAGCTTGGAGGGGATGGGTCAGCCCCAGCATTTT
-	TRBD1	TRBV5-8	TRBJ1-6	CASSFNVGDRVNSPLHF	TGTGCCAGCAGCTTTAACGTGGGAGACAGGGTTAATTCACCCCTCCACTTT